Listed below are T cell receptor beta chains from one sample, sequenced in a study of control samples from healthy donors and cancer patients. TCRdb keeps only in-frame clones here, not all; method: immunoSEQ multiplex PCR. The sample holds roughly 80,000 clones, approximately 91% seen once. The sequenced sample consisted of blood. All receptors derive from a woman aged 45 to 65 in good health. CDR3s include the opening cysteine and the closing phenylalanine or tryptophan. Only some rows state a clone size, as once, few, many or a class for expanded clones.

>TRBJ1-4|TRBV3-1/TRBV3-2|-
CASSPDSTEKLFF
>TRBJ2-5|TRBV4-2|-
CASSQWRGSEETQYF
>TRBJ2-6|TRBV5-1|-
CASSLPRKMANGANVLTF
>TRBJ1-2|TRBV9|-
CASSVSEGFNYGYTF
>TRBJ1-2|TRBV4-2|-
CASSQESNYGYTF
>TRBJ2-3|TRBV5-1|-
CASSLGGVGTDTQYF
>TRBJ1-1|TRBV4-1|-
CASSHLLDEGRDTEAFF
>TRBJ2-1|TRBV7-8|-
CASSLALGTEQFF
>TRBJ2-2|TRBV24-1|once
CATSDLPRTDTMRTGELFF
>TRBJ2-1|TRBV10-1|few
CASSESGTGENEQFF
>TRBJ2-3|TRBV6-1|once
CAGSEGTGFSTDTQYF
>TRBJ2-2|TRBV27|-
CASRTTSGVAGELFF
>TRBJ2-7|TRBV3-1/TRBV3-2|-
CASSQDTGEQYF
>TRBJ1-3|TRBV6-5|-
CASSQSSGNTIYF
>TRBJ1-6|TRBV2|-
CASSSSQGGFSPLHF
>TRBJ1-4|TRBV14|-
CASSQSRGRGQRYEKLFF
>TRBJ2-3|TRBV7-6|-
CASSLTNRDTDTQYF
>TRBJ2-2|TRBV11-3|-
CASSSGTSGLKGGELFF
>TRBJ2-7|TRBV5-1|-
CASSRRSGEYAYEQYF
>TRBJ1-6|TRBV6-5|-
CASRTKGAYNSPLHF
>TRBJ2-3|TRBV4-2|-
CASSRDARTDTQYF
>TRBJ1-1|TRBV4-1|-
CASSHLQGAQHTEAFF
>TRBJ2-2|TRBV6-1|-
CASSEIAAGERELFF
>TRBJ2-7|TRBV5-1|once
CASSPTVGQGEGEQYF
>TRBJ1-1|TRBV19|-
CASSLRQAQNTEAFF
>TRBJ1-2|TRBV29-1|-
CSVEGGPGGYTF
>TRBJ2-7|TRBV5-1|-
CASSLISLGGVYEQYF
>TRBJ2-1|TRBV10-3|-
CAISATDEQFF
>TRBJ2-7|TRBV10-3|-
CANPQGIEHEQYF
>TRBJ2-7|TRBV12-3/TRBV12-4|-
CASSSPVYEQYF
>TRBJ1-5|TRBV30|few
CAWSVRGTSQPQHF
>TRBJ2-1|TRBV4-1|-
CASSPGLGFYNEQFF
>TRBJ2-2|TRBV9|-
CASSPNLRGGDTGELFF
>TRBJ2-2|TRBV5-1|-
CASSLSSTGELFF
>TRBJ2-6|TRBV19|once
CASSQGERANVLTF
>TRBJ1-4|TRBV5-1|once
CASSLESGDWEKLFF
>TRBJ2-1|TRBV5-1|-
CASSLRSGGNEQFF
>TRBJ2-7|TRBV9|-
CASSPSGLAGGFYEQYF
>TRBJ1-1|TRBV14|-
CASSQEDGGWAFF
>TRBJ2-5|TRBV2|-
CASSASGGGWETQYF
>TRBJ2-3|TRBV5-6|-
CASTTPLASTDTQYF
>TRBJ2-1|TRBV18|-
CASSPAGTGHNEQFF
>TRBJ1-6|TRBV19|-
CASSKDRDSPLHF
>TRBJ1-1|TRBV14|few
CASSLDRLNTEAFF